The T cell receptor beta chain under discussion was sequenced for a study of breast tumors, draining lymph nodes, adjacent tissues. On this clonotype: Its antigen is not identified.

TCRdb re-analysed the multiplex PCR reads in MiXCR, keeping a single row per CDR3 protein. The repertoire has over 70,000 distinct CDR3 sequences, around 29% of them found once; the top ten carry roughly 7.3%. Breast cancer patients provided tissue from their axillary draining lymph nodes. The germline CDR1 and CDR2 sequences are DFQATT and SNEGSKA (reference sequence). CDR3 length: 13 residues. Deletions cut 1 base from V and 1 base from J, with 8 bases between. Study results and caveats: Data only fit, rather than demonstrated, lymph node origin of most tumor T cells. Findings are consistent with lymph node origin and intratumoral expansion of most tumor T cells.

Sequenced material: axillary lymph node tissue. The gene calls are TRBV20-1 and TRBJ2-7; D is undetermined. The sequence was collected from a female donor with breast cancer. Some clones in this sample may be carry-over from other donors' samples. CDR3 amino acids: CSARATGSYEQYF. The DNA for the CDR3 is TGCAGTGCTAGAGCAACCGGGTCCTACGAGCAGTACTTC.